This TCR beta chain was identified during a study of lymphopenia after photon versus proton radiotherapy. Clones were read by immunoSEQ multiplex PCR, and TCRdb kept only the in-frame ones, dropping some. The data hold 75,000 or so clones, with over 70% observed a single time. The CDR3 has 16 amino acids. The junction had 7 bases not matched to a gene; V was cut back by 2 bases and J by 7 bases. Germline lookup yields CDR1 LGHNA and CDR2 YSLEER. Study observations and caveats: Oligoclonal CD8+ Temra expansion after nadir drove photon patients' diversity drop. In patients who died, overall survival fell as post-nadir TCR diversity dropped more. Survival link was tested only in deceased patients; proton benefit remains a possibility.

In the case of this clone: Its antigen is still unknown.

This chain connects TRBV4-3 to TRBJ2-1; TRBD2 matches 11 bases. The TCR was taken from a man in his sixties with pancreatic cancer. The material was peripheral blood, obtained from a patient treated with proton-based radiotherapy. CDR3: CASSQFSGRARNEQFF. DNA for the CDR3: TGCGCCAGCAGCCAATTTAGCGGGAGGGCAAGAAATGAGCAGTTCTTC.